This T cell receptor beta chain was captured in a study of T cell repertoires and HLA-DP antigens. Pre-culture CD4+ samples were sequenced deeply, targeting 150,000 to 250,000 T cell genomes. TCRdb's table, derived via immunoSEQ multiplex PCR, lists solely in-frame clones and lacks some. Altogether about 89,000 clones are present, roughly 86% being singletons, with the ten largest covering around 1.7%. The CDR3 consists of 14 residues. Germline CDR1 is MNHEY and CDR2 is SMNVEV (reference sequence). Losses at the gene ends were 3 bases for V and 3 bases for J; bases not matched to a gene: 2. Comment on this clone: Its specificity is not known.

This chain joins TRBV27 and TRBJ1-2; 9 bases agree with TRBD1. This clonotype was sampled from a man in his fifties or sixties in good health and CMV-seronegative. The sequencing sample was made of CD4+ T cells from PBMCs. CDR3 nucleotide sequence: TGTGCCAGCAGTTTTAGGGACAGGGACTATGGCTACACCTTC. Protein product: CASSFRDRDYGYTF.